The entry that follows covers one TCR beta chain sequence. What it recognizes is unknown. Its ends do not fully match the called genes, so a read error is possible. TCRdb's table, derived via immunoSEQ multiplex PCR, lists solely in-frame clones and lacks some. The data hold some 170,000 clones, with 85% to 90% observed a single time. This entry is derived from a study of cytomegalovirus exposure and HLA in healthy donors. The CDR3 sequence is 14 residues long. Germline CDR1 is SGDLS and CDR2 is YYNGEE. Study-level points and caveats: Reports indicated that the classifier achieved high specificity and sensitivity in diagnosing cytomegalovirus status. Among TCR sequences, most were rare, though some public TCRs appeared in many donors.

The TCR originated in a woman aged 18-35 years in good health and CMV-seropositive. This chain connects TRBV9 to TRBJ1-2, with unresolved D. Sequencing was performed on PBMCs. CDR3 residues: CASSEADINSGYTF. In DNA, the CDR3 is TGTGCCAGCAGCGAGGCGGATATTAACTCTGGCTACACCTTC. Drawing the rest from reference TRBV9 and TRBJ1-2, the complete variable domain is DSGVTQTPKHLITATGQRVTLRCSPRSGDLSVYWYQQSLDQGLQFLIQYYNGEERAKGNILERFSAQQFPDLHSELNLSSLELGDSALYFCASSEADINSGYTFGSGTRLTVV.